Below, 26 T cell receptor beta chains from the same sample are listed, as sequenced in a study of glioma-infiltrating T cells after dendritic cell vaccination. Sequencing used immunoSEQ multiplex PCR; TCRdb keeps in-frame clones, though not all of them. The sample shows 98,000 or so clones, about 85% of them seen only once. Sample time point: after dendritic cell vaccination, including at tumor progression/relapse. Material: blood, obtained after dendritic cell vaccination. These receptor sequences come from a human donor with glioblastoma.

V and J are TRBV2 and TRBJ1-1; D is unresolved. V lost 7 bases and J 4 bases, leaving 10 bases between the germline ends. The germline V gene encodes CDR1 SNHLY and CDR2 FYNNEI. This CDR3 region has 12 residues. CDR3 coding DNA: TGTGCCAGCAATTTCCGGGGCACTGAAGCTTTCTTT. Protein: CASNFRGTEAFF.

The chain has TRBV2 and TRBJ2-5; 11 positions match TRBD2. The CDR3 contains 14 residues. The junction had 3 bases not matched to a gene; V was cut back by 5 bases and J by 4 bases. CDR1 and CDR2 (germline): SNHLY, FYNNEI. The CDR3 nucleotides read TGTGCCAGCAGTCTTACTAGCGGGGGAGAGACCCAGTACTTC. It encodes CASSLTSGGETQYF.

The CDR3 DNA reads TGTGCCAGCCGGAGTGAGAACACTGAAGCTTTCTTT. Translating gives CASRSENTEAFF. The chain links TRBV28 to TRBJ1-1; D call uncertain. This CDR3 is built from 12 residues. The V end was cut by 8 bases, the J end by 1 base, with 8 bases between. Germline CDR1 is MDHEN and CDR2 is SYDVKM.

The chain has TRBV2 and TRBJ1-2; weak D call: TRBD1 (5 bases). Germline CDR1 SNHLY, CDR2 FYNNEI. The CDR3 runs 12 residues. V lost 6 bases, J lost 13 bases, and 18 bases lay in between. The CDR3 DNA is TGTGCCAGCAGGGCCGGGACTTGGGGCGCCACCTTC. This gives the protein CASRAGTWGATF.

The chain is built from TRBV7-6 and TRBJ2-1, with 11 positions matching TRBD2. V shed 2 bases and J 3 bases; nucleotides not matched to a gene: 6. The CDR3 has 17 residues. CDR1 is SGHVS and CDR2 is FNYEAQ in the germline V gene. CDR3 loop: CASSLWPSGGLYNEQFF. In DNA, the CDR3 is TGTGCCAGCAGCTTATGGCCTAGCGGGGGGCTCTACAATGAGCAGTTCTTC.

This clone is a singleton in its sample. The chain has TRBV5-1 and TRBJ2-1; the D gene is possibly TRBD1 (6 bases). Trimming removed 4 bases from V and 7 bases from J, with 18 bases in between. This CDR3 has 15 residues. Germline values: CDR1 SGHRS, CDR2 YFSETQ. In DNA form, the CDR3 reads TGCGCCAGCAGCCCACAGGGTAGGGGAAATAATGAGCAGTTCTTC. This codes for CASSPQGRGNNEQFF.

The chain is built from TRBV19 and TRBJ1-2; TRBD1 agrees at 10 bases. J lost 8 bases, V lost 8 bases, and 17 bases had no gene match. From germline, CDR1 is LNHDA and CDR2 SQIVND (reference sequence). The CDR3 has 16 amino acids. CDR3 loop: CASGFPPGQGLGGYTF. The CDR3 nucleotides read TGTGCCAGTGGATTTCCACCGGGACAGGGGTTAGGAGGCTACACCTTC.

The chain joins TRBV5-4 to TRBJ1-3; 7 bases match TRBD1. This CDR3 has 16 residues. Germline V gene data show CDR1 as SGHNT and CDR2 as YYREEE (reference sequence). With 1 base clipped from V and 1 base from J, the junction kept 5 bases outside the gene matches. The CDR3 DNA reads TGTGCCAGCAGCTTGAAAGGACAGGATTCTGGAAACACCATATATTTT. Protein: CASSLKGQDSGNTIYF.

The chain has TRBV11-3 and TRBJ1-1; no clear D gene. Germline CDR1 reads SGHNT; CDR2 reads YENEEA. CDR3 length: 12 amino acids. V dropped 6 bases and J dropped 6 bases, with 11 bases sitting between them. CDR3 region: CASSVGGSEAFF. CDR3 in DNA: TGTGCCAGCAGTGTCGGCGGATCTGAAGCTTTCTTT.

V gene TRBV2 combines with J gene TRBJ2-1, with 11 bases matching TRBD1. This CDR3 region has 14 residues. Germline lookup yields CDR1 SNHLY and CDR2 FYNNEI. V shed 8 bases, J shed 9 bases, and the junction held 9 bases outside the gene matches. This CDR3 reads CASLGDRGDSEQFF. CDR3 nucleotides: TGTGCCAGCTTAGGGGACAGGGGGGATAGTGAGCAGTTCTTC.

The chain links TRBV5-4 to TRBJ2-3, with TRBD2 matching 9 bases. J gave up 1 base and V 3 bases, and 3 bases lay outside the gene matches. Germline CDR1 SGHNT, CDR2 YYREEE (reference sequence). The CDR3 spans 15 residues. The CDR3: CASSSRLAGTDTQYF. The CDR3 nucleotides read TGTGCCAGCAGCTCCAGACTAGCGGGCACAGATACGCAGTATTTT.

The CDR3: CASSSSEGSAETQYF. As DNA, the CDR3 is TGCGCCAGCAGCTCCTCGGAGGGTAGCGCGGAGACCCAGTACTTC. This chain connects TRBV5-1 to TRBJ2-5, with D perhaps TRBD2 (6 bases). Germline-derived CDR1 and CDR2 are SGHRS and YFSETQ. CDR3 size: 15 residues. The V end lost 3 bases, the J end lost 5 bases, and 17 bases lay between the germline ends.

This chain links TRBV5-1 with TRBJ1-6, with D maybe TRBD1 (6 bases). This CDR3 has 14 amino acids. The germline V gene encodes CDR1 SGHRS and CDR2 YFSETQ. Trimming took off 2 bases at V and 7 bases at J, with 10 bases between the two ends. The CDR3 coding sequence is TGCGCCAGCAGCTTACAGGGTGACAATTCACCCCTCCACTTT. Its protein product is CASSLQGDNSPLHF.

This clone was counted a single time. The chain has TRBV10-2 and TRBJ2-1; the D gene is possibly TRBD2 (5 bases). The CDR3 totals 16 residues. Germline values: CDR1 WSHSY, CDR2 SAAADI. The germline V and J ends were trimmed by 2 bases and 6 bases, with 17 bases remaining between them. The CDR3 protein is CASSEEGMVLGNEQFF. The DNA of the CDR3 is TGCGCCAGCAGTGAGGAGGGAATGGTACTAGGCAATGAGCAGTTCTTC.

Only one count was recorded for this clone. The conserved phenylalanine or tryptophan is not found at the CDR3 terminus, so this likely reflects a read error. The DNA is left out, because the CDR3 cannot be placed on it with certainty; the CDR3 is given as TCRdb lists it. The chain has TRBV6-1 and TRBJ1-1; the table's TRBD1 call for D was not verified on the DNA. The CDR3 spans 12 amino acids, including both terminal residues. Germline CDR1 and CDR2: MNHNS and SASEGT. CDR3 in amino acids: CASGKTGIGDFP.

The J gene is TRBJ2-5, the V gene TRBV5-1, with 16 positions matching TRBD2. The length of the CDR3 is 19 residues. V lost 4 bases, J lost 5 bases, and 14 bases stayed unmatched. Germline V lookup: CDR1 SGHRS, CDR2 YFSETQ. For the CDR3, the DNA is TGCGCCAGCAGCGCCCGCGAGGGACTAGCGGGGGGGCGTATGGAGACCCAGTACTTC. It codes for CASSAREGLAGGRMETQYF.

The chain is built from TRBV11-2 and TRBJ2-7; 8 positions agree with TRBD1. This CDR3 contains 16 residues. Trimming took 5 bases from V and 6 from J; bases not matched to a gene: 15. Germline V gives CDR1 SGHAT, CDR2 FQNNGV. The CDR3 is CASSHAPGTGLFEQYF. The CDR3 nucleotides read TGTGCCAGCAGCCATGCTCCGGGGACAGGTTTGTTCGAGCAGTACTTC.

This chain links TRBV5-1 with TRBJ2-4; TRBD2 matches 9 bases. Trimming removed 4 bases from V and 5 bases from J; junction bases left unmatched: 10. CDR1 SGHRS and CDR2 YFSETQ come from the germline V gene. The CDR3 is 16 residues long. The CDR3 loop is CASSRLAGSIENIQYF. The DNA for the CDR3 is TGCGCCAGCAGCCGTCTAGCGGGGTCGATTGAAAACATTCAGTACTTC.

The chain has TRBV30 and TRBJ1-4; 7 bases map to TRBD1. The CDR3 runs 14 residues. The germline V gene encodes CDR1 GTSNPN and CDR2 SVGIG (reference sequence). The V segment lost 0 bases and the J segment 8 bases; nucleotides outside the gene matches: 6. CDR3 nucleotides: TGTGCCTGGAGTGTCCAACCGACAGGGGAAAAACTGTTTTTT. Amino acids: CAWSVQPTGEKLFF.

A word on this clone: The sample holds other DNA sequences that translate to the same CDR3. The rearrangement joins TRBV6-1 to TRBJ1-5, with D maybe TRBD1 (5 bases). V was pared by 3 bases and J by 5 bases, with 8 bases between. The germline gives CDR1 MNHNS, CDR2 SASEGT. This CDR3 contains 13 residues. This chain's CDR3 is CASSEQGDQPQHF. CDR3 in DNA: TGTGCCAGCAGTGAGCAAGGGGATCAGCCCCAGCATTTT.

The J gene is TRBJ1-2, the V gene TRBV14; 9 bases fit TRBD1. Germline CDR1 and CDR2: SGHDN and FVKESK. With 5 bases clipped from V and 8 bases from J, the junction kept 21 bases outside the gene matches. The CDR3 loop spans 18 amino acids. As DNA, the CDR3 is TGTGCCAGCAGCACACACGCCCCAGTCGGGACAGGGTCAAGCGGCTACACCTTC. Protein product: CASSTHAPVGTGSSGYTF.

The table lists this clone with a few counts. J is TRBJ2-5 and V is TRBV6-5; D gene ambiguous. CDR3 length: 14 amino acids. Trimming removed 4 bases at V and 3 bases at J, with 12 bases between. The V gene's germline CDR1 is MNHEY and CDR2 SVGAGI. The CDR3 DNA follows: TGTGCCAGCAGTTGGGCCAGTACCAAAGAGACCCAGTACTTC. Translation gives CASSWASTKETQYF.

A few counts support this clone. The chain links TRBV9 to TRBJ1-3; 10 positions agree with TRBD1. The CDR3 loop spans 21 amino acids. V lost 4 bases and J lost 0; bases outside the gene matches: 19. Germline CDR1 and CDR2: SGDLS and YYNGEE. In nucleotides, the CDR3 is TGTGCCAGCAGCCCGGCGGGACAGGGGTATAGTAACCCCCGCTCTGGAAACACCATATATTTT. It yields the protein CASSPAGQGYSNPRSGNTIYF. The variable domain in full, completed from reference TRBV9 and TRBJ1-3, reads DSGVTQTPKHLITATGQRVTLRCSPRSGDLSVYWYQQSLDQGLQFLIQYYNGEERAKGNILERFSAQQFPDLHSELNLSSLELGDSALYFCASSPAGQGYSNPRSGNTIYFGEGSWLTVV.

The chain couples TRBV7-2 to TRBJ2-1; D perhaps matches TRBD2 (5 bases). The CDR3 is 14 amino acids. Trimming removed 7 bases from V and 0 bases from J, with 10 bases in between. Germline V gives CDR1 SGHTA, CDR2 FQGNSA. The chain's CDR3 is CASNLRGSYNEQFF. DNA for the CDR3: TGTGCCAGCAATCTCCGGGGCTCCTACAATGAGCAGTTCTTC.

Comments on this clone: This sample also contains other DNA sequences that code for the same CDR3. The V gene is TRBV6-1, the J gene TRBJ2-6; no definite D call. V lost 2 bases to trimming and J lost 0 bases, with 8 bases between them. From germline, CDR1 is MNHNS and CDR2 SASEGT. The CDR3 is made up of 16 amino acids. The CDR3 protein is CASSEFSSSGANVLTF. CDR3 nucleotides: TGTGCCAGCAGTGAATTTAGTAGCTCTGGGGCCAACGTCCTGACTTTC.

This rearrangement joins TRBV27 to TRBJ2-1; weak D call: TRBD2 (7 bases). CDR1 is MNHEY and CDR2 is SMNVEV in the germline V gene (reference sequence). V was cut by 6 bases and J by 7 bases, with 16 bases left in between. This CDR3 comprises 14 residues. The CDR3 coding sequence is TGTGCCAGCAGCCCTACGGGGGGCAAAAATGAGCAGTTCTTC. Translation: CASSPTGGKNEQFF.